This TCR beta chain was profiled in a study of blood T cell repertoires in COVID-19. Study-wide background: PBMCs, B-cell-depleted T cells, or T cells provided the cDNA or gDNA that made up the material.

V dropped 1 base and J dropped 3 bases, with 5 bases sitting between them. Germline CDR1 and CDR2: SGHAT and FQNNGV. This CDR3 comprises 13 residues. Recruitment covered about two dozen US areas and drew participants whose ages spanned roughly 18 to 100 years. The recovered donors of Cohort 3 showed two negative PCRs, clearance, or symptom resolution. TCRdb's copy holds only in-frame clones and misses some; the assay was immunoSEQ multiplex PCR. The sample consists of under 200,000 clones, over 75% of them appearing once. J is TRBJ2-3 and V is TRBV11-2; D is ambiguous. The sequenced material came from PBMCs or T cells enriched from blood (not recorded which). This TCR was recovered from a woman aged 18 to 35 who had recovered from COVID-19. CDR3 sequence reads: CASSLGLTDTQYF. CDR3 DNA sequence: TGTGCCAGCAGCTTAGGACTGACAGATACGCAGTATTTT.